Listed below are T cell receptor beta chains from one sample, sequenced in a study of CD8 T cells in ankylosing spondylitis. In TCRdb, the 5' RACE reads were re-called with MiXCR into one record per CDR3 protein. Here the sample spans 300,000 to 400,000 distinct CDR3 sequences, around a tenth being singletons. Material: blood, either unsorted or a sorted T cell fraction (not recorded which). These receptor sequences come from a female donor with ankylosing spondylitis or in good health (not recorded which). Both conserved end residues are part of each CDR3. The D gene is left open where the match is weak. Not every row has a clone size; where given, it reads once, few, many or a size class.

j_gene | abundance | d_gene | v_gene | CDR3nt | CDR3aa
TRBJ2-3 | few | . | TRBV18 | TGTGCCAGCTCACCACAGATATTATCCGGGGGCACAGATACGCAGTATTTT | CASSPQILSGGTDTQYF
TRBJ2-4 | many | . | TRBV20-1 | TGCAGTGCTGCCTTCGGATCGACAGTAGCCAAAAACATTCAGTACTTC | CSAAFGSTVAKNIQYF
TRBJ2-7 | many | . | TRBV29-1 | TGCAGCGTTGAAGATCTAACGGGGGCCGAGCAGTACTTC | CSVEDLTGAEQYF
TRBJ1-2 | many | . | TRBV5-1 | TGCGCCAGCAGCGTCGAAGGCTATGGCTACACCTTC | CASSVEGYGYTF
TRBJ2-7 | few | . | TRBV7-2 | TGTGCCAGCAGCTTAAGGAGTACTAGCCTCTACGAGCAGTACTTC | CASSLRSTSLYEQYF
TRBJ2-1 | . | TRBD2 | TRBV4-1 | TGCGCCAGCAGCCCCCAGACCGAGACTAGCGGGGGCCTTTACAATGAGCAGTTCTTC | CASSPQTETSGGLYNEQFF
TRBJ2-3 | many | . | TRBV10-3 | TGTGCCATCAGTGAGTCAAGGGGGGCGGCAGATACGCAGTATTTT | CAISESRGAADTQYF
TRBJ2-1 | many | TRBD1 | TRBV18 | TGTGCCAGCTCACCACCCGGGACAGGGAATGAGCAGTTCTTC | CASSPPGTGNEQFF
TRBJ2-7 | . | . | TRBV7-2 | TGTGCCAGCATTGCGGAGGCGCTGGGCGGCGAGCAGTACTTC | CASIAEALGGEQYF
TRBJ2-3 | many | . | TRBV5-1 | TGCGCCAGCAGCCTGGAGGGGGCCAGGATAGATACGCAGTATTTT | CASSLEGARIDTQYF
TRBJ2-7 | many | TRBD2 | TRBV20-1 | TGCAGTGCTAGAGGCTATACGCTGCGGGGGGACTCCTACGAGCAGTACTTC | CSARGYTLRGDSYEQYF
TRBJ1-6 | many | TRBD1 | TRBV7-8 | TGTGCCAGCAGCTTAGCGGGACAGGGAAATTCACCCCTCCACTTT | CASSLAGQGNSPLHF
TRBJ1-4 | . | . | TRBV5-5 | TGTGCCAGCAGCTTTCAGGGGAACGTCGAAAAACTGTTTTTT | CASSFQGNVEKLFF
TRBJ1-1 | many | . | TRBV11-2 | TGTGCCAGCAGCTTAGGAAGGATGAACAGGGCAAATCAGAACACTGAAGCTTTCTTT | CASSLGRMNRANQNTEAFF
TRBJ1-6 | many | . | TRBV12-3/TRBV12-4 | TGTGCCAGCACCCCCGGGGCTTCACCCCTCCACTTT | CASTPGASPLHF
TRBJ2-3 | many | TRBD2 | TRBV20-1 | TGCAGTGCTTCCCCGGGACTAGTCCCGACAGATACGCAGTATTTT | CSASPGLVPTDTQYF
TRBJ2-5 | . | TRBD1 | TRBV3-1 | TGTGCCAGCAGCCCTGGGACAGGGGAAGATACCCAGTACTTC | CASSPGTGEDTQYF
TRBJ2-3 | many | TRBD2 | TRBV5-1 | TGCGCCAGCAGCCCCGGACTAGTCGGAGGCACAGATACGCAGTATTTT | CASSPGLVGGTDTQYF
TRBJ2-5 | few | TRBD2 | TRBV7-6 | TGTGCCAGCAGCTTAGGGACTAGCGGGGGGGCCGTAAAGACCCAGTACTTC | CASSLGTSGGAVKTQYF
TRBJ1-5 | many | . | TRBV5-1 | TGCGCCAGCAGCTTGATAGGGAAAAGCAATCAGCCCCAGCATTTT | CASSLIGKSNQPQHF
TRBJ2-5 | few | TRBD2 | TRBV29-1 | TGCAGCGTTGCGCGTAGCGGGAGGGCCCAGACCCAGTACTTC | CSVARSGRAQTQYF
TRBJ2-1 | many | TRBD1 | TRBV7-2 | TGTGCCAGCAGCTTAGGTCAGGGGGCAGTAGTCAGTGAGCAGTTCTTC | CASSLGQGAVVSEQFF
TRBJ2-7 | many | . | TRBV6-5 | TGTGCCAGCAGTTACCTCGGGGTGTACGAGCAGTACTTC | CASSYLGVYEQYF
TRBJ1-4 | many | TRBD1 | TRBV20-1 | TGCAGTGCTAGAGTTAGTGGACAGGGGGCCACTGAAAAACTGTTTTTT | CSARVSGQGATEKLFF
TRBJ1-4 | . | . | TRBV15 | TGTGCCACCAGCAGAGATTGGGGCCGAAATGAAAAACTGTTTTTT | CATSRDWGRNEKLFF
TRBJ2-1 | many | TRBD2 | TRBV7-2 | TGTGCCAGCAGCCGCCCTAGCGGGAAGTCTAGGAATGAGCAGTTCTTC | CASSRPSGKSRNEQFF
TRBJ2-2 | few | . | TRBV18 | TGTGCCAGCTCACCATTGGACCCCGGGGAGCTGTTTTTT | CASSPLDPGELFF
TRBJ2-3 | . | . | TRBV5-1 | TGCGCCAGCAGCACCCAGGGGCCCAGCAGAGATACGCAGTATTTT | CASSTQGPSRDTQYF
TRBJ1-1 | few | . | TRBV5-1 | TGCGCCAGCAGCTTGGAGGGACAAGAGGGAGCTTTCTTT | CASSLEGQEGAFF
TRBJ2-1 | many | . | TRBV12-3/TRBV12-4 | TGTGCCAGCAGTTTGCGACAGGCCATCAGCTCCTACAATGAGCAGTTCTTC | CASSLRQAISSYNEQFF
TRBJ2-2 | many | . | TRBV7-3 | TGTGCCAGCAGCAAGGTCTCCTCGGCCGGGGAGCTGTTTTTT | CASSKVSSAGELFF
TRBJ1-1 | . | TRBD1 | TRBV12-3/TRBV12-4 | TGTGCCAGCAGACCTACAGGGGTAACTGAAGCTTTCTTT | CASRPTGVTEAFF
TRBJ1-2 | . | . | TRBV7-2 | TGTGCCAGCGCAGTCCCCAGGGAGGACTATGGCTACACCTTC | CASAVPREDYGYTF
TRBJ1-1 | . | . | TRBV5-1 | TGCGCCAGCAGCTTGTTTAGGAGCACTGAAGCTTTCTTT | CASSLFRSTEAFF
TRBJ2-7 | few | . | TRBV7-2 | TGTGCCAGCAGCTTAGAATGGAGATCCCTTTACGAGCAGTACTTC | CASSLEWRSLYEQYF
TRBJ2-7 | many | TRBD1 | TRBV5-1 | TGCGCCAGCAGCTTCGGGACAGGGGTCTACGAGCAGTACTTC | CASSFGTGVYEQYF
TRBJ2-3 | many | . | TRBV20-1 | TGCAGTGCTATACCGGGACTCTATGCAGATACGCAGTATTTT | CSAIPGLYADTQYF
TRBJ2-1 | . | TRBD2 | TRBV5-1 | TGCGCCAGCCAACTAGCGGGTTCCTACAATGAGCAGTTCTTC | CASQLAGSYNEQFF
TRBJ2-3 | . | TRBD1 | TRBV2 | TGTGCCAGCAGTTGGGGGCCAGGGGGCGGGTATGGCACAGATACGCAGTATTTT | CASSWGPGGGYGTDTQYF
TRBJ2-5 | many | TRBD2 | TRBV24-1 | TGTGCCACCAGTGATTTCAAGCTAGCGGGAGAAGAGACCCAGTACTTC | CATSDFKLAGEETQYF